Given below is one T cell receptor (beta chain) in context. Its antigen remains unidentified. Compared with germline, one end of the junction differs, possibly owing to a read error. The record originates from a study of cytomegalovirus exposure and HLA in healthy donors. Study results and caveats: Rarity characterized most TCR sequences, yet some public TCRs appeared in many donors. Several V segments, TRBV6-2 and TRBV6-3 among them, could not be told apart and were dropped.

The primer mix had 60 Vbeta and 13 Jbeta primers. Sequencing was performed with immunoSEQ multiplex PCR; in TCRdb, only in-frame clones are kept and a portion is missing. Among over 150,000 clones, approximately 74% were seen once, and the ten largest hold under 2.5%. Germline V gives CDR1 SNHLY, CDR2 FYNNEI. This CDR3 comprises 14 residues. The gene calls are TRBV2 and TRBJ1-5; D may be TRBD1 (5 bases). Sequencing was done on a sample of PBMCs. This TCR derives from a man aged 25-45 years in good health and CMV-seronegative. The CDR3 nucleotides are TGTGCCAGCAGTGCAGACAGTTTGGATCAGCCCCAGAATTTT. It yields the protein CASSADSLDQPQNF.